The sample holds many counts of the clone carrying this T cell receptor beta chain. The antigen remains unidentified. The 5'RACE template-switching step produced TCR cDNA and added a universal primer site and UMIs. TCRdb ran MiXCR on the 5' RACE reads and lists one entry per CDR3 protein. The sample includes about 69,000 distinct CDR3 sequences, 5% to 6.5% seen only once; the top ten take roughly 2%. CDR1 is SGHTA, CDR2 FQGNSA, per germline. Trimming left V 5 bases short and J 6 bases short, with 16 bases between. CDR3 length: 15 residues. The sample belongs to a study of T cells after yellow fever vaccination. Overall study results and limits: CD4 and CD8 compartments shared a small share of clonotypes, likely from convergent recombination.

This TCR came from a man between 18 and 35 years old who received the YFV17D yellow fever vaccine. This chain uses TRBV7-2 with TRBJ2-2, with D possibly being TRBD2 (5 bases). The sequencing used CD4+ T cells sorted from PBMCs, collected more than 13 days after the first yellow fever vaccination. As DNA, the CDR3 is TGTGCCAGCAGCCCATTAGCGTTACGGGCCGGGGAGCTGTTTTTT. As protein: CASSPLALRAGELFF.